One and the same sample provided the 16 T cell receptor beta chains below, sequenced in a study of OX40 agonist ivuxolimab in advanced cancers. Some clones are missing from TCRdb's copy, which holds only in-frame ones; the method was immunoSEQ multiplex PCR. The data show 95,000 to 120,000 clones, approximately 90% seen once. The sequences come from CD4+ or CD8+ T cells sorted from blood, collected in a trial of the OX40 agonist ivuxolimab. Receptors were obtained from an adult with an advanced solid tumor such as melanoma, head and neck, liver or kidney cancer.

J is TRBJ1-2 and V is TRBV10-3; D gene uncertain. This CDR3 contains 12 residues. The germline V and J ends were trimmed by 3 bases and 7 bases, with 9 bases remaining between them. Germline assignment: CDR1 ENHRY and CDR2 SYGVKD. The CDR3 protein is CAISDLRGGYTF. The CDR3 DNA reads as TGTGCCATCAGTGACCTAAGAGGTGGCTACACCTTC.

The DNA for the CDR3 is TGTGCCAGCAGTTACTCCACAGGGGGCACCGGCTACACCTTC. It encodes CASSYSTGGTGYTF. The V call is TRBV6-5, the J call TRBJ1-2, with TRBD1 matching over 9 bases. Germline V lookup: CDR1 MNHEY, CDR2 SVGAGI. With V trimmed by 0 bases and J by 8 bases, 4 bases remained unmatched. This CDR3 is 14 amino acids long.

This chain connects TRBV5-4 to TRBJ2-1; a weak D match, TRBD1 (6 bases). Trimming removed 2 bases at V and 9 bases at J, with 6 bases between. Germline V CDR1 and CDR2: SGHNT, YYREEE (reference sequence). There are 11 residues in the CDR3. This chain's CDR3 is CASSLGGEQFF. The CDR3 DNA follows: TGTGCCAGCAGCTTAGGGGGTGAGCAGTTCTTC.

The gene calls are TRBV23-1 and TRBJ2-1; D is possibly TRBD1 (6 bases). TRBV23-1 is filed as an ORF, its function uncertain. V lost 1 base to trimming and J lost 0 bases, with 19 bases between them. The CDR3 is 19 amino acids. The CDR3 DNA reads as TGCGCCAGCAGTCAATACAGGGCACTGCTAAATAGCTCCTACAATGAGCAGTTCTTC. It specifies CASSQYRALLNSSYNEQFF.

As concerns this clone: The same CDR3 is also encoded by other DNA sequences in this sample. V usage is TRBV7-3 and J usage is TRBJ2-7; D gene unclear. CDR3 length: 14 amino acids. The V end lost 2 bases, the J end lost 0 bases, and 8 bases lay between the germline ends. Germline loops: CDR1 SGHTA, CDR2 FQGTGA. CDR3 nucleotides: TGTGCCAGCAGCTTAGGGGATAGCTCCTACGAGCAGTACTTC. Translated: CASSLGDSSYEQYF.

This clone turned up a few times. The chain uses TRBV5-6 and TRBJ1-1; perhaps TRBD1 as D (5 bases). The CDR3 totals 14 residues. V was pared by 4 bases and J by 2 bases, with 12 bases between. From germline, CDR1 is SGHDT and CDR2 YYEEEE. The CDR3 sequence: CASSIGHINTEAFF. CDR3 sequence (DNA): TGTGCCAGCAGCATCGGACACATCAACACTGAAGCTTTCTTT.

This clone was detected only once. The chain recombines TRBV18 with TRBJ2-1; a weak D match, TRBD2 (6 bases). CDR1 KGHSH and CDR2 LQKENI come from the germline V gene. This CDR3 contains 13 residues. Trimming left V 4 bases short and J 9 bases short, with 13 bases between. CDR3 nucleotide sequence: TGTGCCAGCTCACGGACGGACGGGGGTGAGCAGTTCTTC. This sequence encodes CASSRTDGGEQFF.

The chain couples TRBV2 to TRBJ1-4, with a tentative D call TRBD1 (5 bases). The CDR3 runs to 13 residues. V was pared by 4 bases and J by 8 bases, with 11 bases between. Germline V gives CDR1 SNHLY, CDR2 FYNNEI. CDR3 sequence reads: CASSGQLGEKLFF. In DNA, the CDR3 is TGTGCCAGCAGTGGACAGCTCGGCGAAAAACTGTTTTTT.

The chain employs TRBV29-1 and TRBJ2-2; unclear D gene. Germline-derived CDR1 and CDR2 are SQVTM and ANQGSEA. The V end lost 3 bases, the J end lost 2 bases, and 13 bases lay between the germline ends. This CDR3 has 15 amino acids. CDR3 sequence (DNA): TGCAGCGTTGATTTGAATACGGGCAACACCGGGGAGCTGTTTTTT. As protein: CSVDLNTGNTGELFF.

The chain has TRBV6-5 and TRBJ2-7; 8 positions match TRBD1. This CDR3 has 14 residues. Germline CDR1 and CDR2: MNHEY and SVGAGI. After removal of 8 bases from V and 6 bases from J, the junction contained 12 bases not matched to a gene. Here the CDR3 reads CASVQYQGAGEQYF. The CDR3 coding sequence is TGTGCCAGCGTACAGTACCAGGGGGCAGGCGAGCAGTACTTC.

V usage is TRBV7-6 and J usage is TRBJ1-1; 8 nucleotides agree with TRBD1. V shed 7 bases and J 2 bases; nucleotides not matched to a gene: 9. The germline V gene has CDR1 SGHVS and CDR2 FNYEAQ. The CDR3 has 15 amino acids. The CDR3 nucleotides read TGTGCCAGCACCTACGGACAGGGACTAAACACTGAAGCTTTCTTT. Protein: CASTYGQGLNTEAFF.

The rearrangement links TRBV6-5 to TRBJ2-3; 9 bases are a match to TRBD2. The CDR3 is 13 residues long. V shed 5 bases, J shed 11 bases, and the junction held 8 bases outside the gene matches. Germline V gene lookup returns CDR1 MNHEY and CDR2 SVGAGI. The CDR3 DNA reads TGTGCCAGCAGTAGACGACTAGCGGAGAGGCAGTATTTT. It yields the protein CASSRRLAERQYF.

J is TRBJ1-6 and V is TRBV6-1; 8 nucleotides match TRBD1. The CDR3 spans 14 residues. V lost 3 bases to trimming and J lost 8 bases; unmatched junction nucleotides: 3. Looked up from germline, CDR1 is MNHNS and CDR2 is SASEGT. The CDR3 region is CASSETGEYSPLHF. As DNA, the CDR3 is TGTGCCAGCAGTGAGACAGGGGAGTATTCACCCCTCCACTTT.

The chain combines TRBV15 with TRBJ1-1, with no clear D. CDR1 and CDR2 from the germline V gene are LNHNV and YYDKDF (reference sequence). The CDR3 runs to 14 residues. V was pared by 0 bases and J by 3 bases, with 8 bases between. The CDR3 is CATSRDIGHTEAFF. The DNA of the CDR3 is TGTGCCACCAGCAGAGATATAGGGCACACTGAAGCTTTCTTT.

The genes are TRBV6-1 and TRBJ2-1; perhaps TRBD2 as D (6 bases). Trimming took 3 bases from V and 4 from J, leaving 10 bases between them. There are 14 residues in the CDR3. Germline assignment: CDR1 MNHNS and CDR2 SASEGT. CDR3 region: CASSEWGDYNEQFF. CDR3 nucleotide sequence: TGTGCCAGCAGTGAGTGGGGGGATTACAATGAGCAGTTCTTC.

The chain has TRBV13 and TRBJ1-2, with 8 positions matching TRBD1. The CDR3 covers 13 residues. From germline, CDR1 is PRHDT and CDR2 FYEKMQ (reference sequence). The ends lost 4 bases at V and 6 bases at J; junction bases unmatched: 4. In DNA, the CDR3 is TGTGCCAGCAGCTCGACAGGGGACCATGGCTACACCTTC. The encoded protein is CASSSTGDHGYTF.